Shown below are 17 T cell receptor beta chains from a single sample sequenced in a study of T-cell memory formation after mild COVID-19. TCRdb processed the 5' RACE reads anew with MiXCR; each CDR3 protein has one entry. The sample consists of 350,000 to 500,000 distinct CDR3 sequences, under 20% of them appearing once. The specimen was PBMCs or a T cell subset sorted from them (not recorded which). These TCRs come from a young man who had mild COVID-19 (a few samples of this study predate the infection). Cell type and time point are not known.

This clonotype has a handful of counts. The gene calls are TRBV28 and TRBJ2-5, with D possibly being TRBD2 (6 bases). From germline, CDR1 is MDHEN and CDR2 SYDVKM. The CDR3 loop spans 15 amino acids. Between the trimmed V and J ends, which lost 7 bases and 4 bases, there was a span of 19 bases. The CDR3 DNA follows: TGTGCCAGCATCCCCTGGGCAGGGCGGGGAGAGACCCAGTACTTC. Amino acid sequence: CASIPWAGRGETQYF.

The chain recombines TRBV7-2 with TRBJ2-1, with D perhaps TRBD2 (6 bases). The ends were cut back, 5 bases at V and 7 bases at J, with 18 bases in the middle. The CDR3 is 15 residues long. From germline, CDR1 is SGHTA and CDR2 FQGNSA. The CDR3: CASSGPWGGKNEQFF. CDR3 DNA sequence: TGTGCCAGCAGCGGACCTTGGGGAGGTAAAAATGAGCAGTTCTTC.

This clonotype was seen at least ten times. The CDR3 loop is CASSLGGGNYGYTF. CDR3 nucleotides: TGTGCCAGCAGTTTGGGAGGGGGCAACTATGGCTACACCTTC. This chain uses TRBV28 with TRBJ1-2; 7 bases map to TRBD1. Germline V gene sequence: CDR1 MDHEN, CDR2 SYDVKM. V lost 3 bases, J lost 2 bases, and 3 bases stayed unmatched. This CDR3 is 14 amino acids long.

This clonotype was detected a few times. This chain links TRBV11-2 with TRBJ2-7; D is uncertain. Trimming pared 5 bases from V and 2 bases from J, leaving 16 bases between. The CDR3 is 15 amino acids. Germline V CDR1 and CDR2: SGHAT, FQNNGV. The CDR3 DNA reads TGTGCCAGCAGCCCCTCCGTTAAGGCCGCCTACGAGCAGTACGTC. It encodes CASSPSVKAAYEQYV.

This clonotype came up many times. In DNA form, the CDR3 reads TGTGCCAGCAGCTTGGCCCGGTTACAAGAGACCCAGTACTTC. Its translation: CASSLARLQETQYF. The chain is built from TRBV5-4 and TRBJ2-5; D remains ambiguous. Looked up from germline, CDR1 is SGHNT and CDR2 is YYREEE (reference sequence). The germline V and J ends were trimmed by 0 bases and 2 bases, with 8 bases remaining between them. The length of the CDR3 is 14 residues.

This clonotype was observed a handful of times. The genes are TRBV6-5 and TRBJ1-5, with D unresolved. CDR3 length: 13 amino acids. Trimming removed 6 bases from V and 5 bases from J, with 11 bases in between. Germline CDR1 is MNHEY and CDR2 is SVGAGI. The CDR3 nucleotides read TGTGCCAGCAGGTCGGACTTATATCAGCCCCAGCATTTT. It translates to CASRSDLYQPQHF.

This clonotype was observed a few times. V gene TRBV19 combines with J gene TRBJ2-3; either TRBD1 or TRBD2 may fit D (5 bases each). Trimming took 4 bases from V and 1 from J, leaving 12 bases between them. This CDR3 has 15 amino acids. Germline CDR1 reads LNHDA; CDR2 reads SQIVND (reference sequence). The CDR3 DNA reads TGTGCCAGTAGTAGTTGGGGACGCCGCACAGATACGCAGTATTTT. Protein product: CASSSWGRRTDTQYF. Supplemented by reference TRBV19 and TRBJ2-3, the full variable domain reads DGGITQSPKYLFRKEGQNVTLSCEQNLNHDAMYWYRQDPGQGLRLIYYSQIVNDFQKGDIAEGYSVSREKKESFPLTVTSAQKNPTAFYLCASSSWGRRTDTQYFGPGTRLTVL.

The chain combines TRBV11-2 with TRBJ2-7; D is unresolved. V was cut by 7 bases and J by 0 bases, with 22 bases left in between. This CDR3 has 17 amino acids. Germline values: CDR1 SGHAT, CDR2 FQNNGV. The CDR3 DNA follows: TGTGCCAGCATCGATCCCCGTGGTAACAGAAGCTCCTACGAGCAGTACTTC. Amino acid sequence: CASIDPRGNRSSYEQYF.

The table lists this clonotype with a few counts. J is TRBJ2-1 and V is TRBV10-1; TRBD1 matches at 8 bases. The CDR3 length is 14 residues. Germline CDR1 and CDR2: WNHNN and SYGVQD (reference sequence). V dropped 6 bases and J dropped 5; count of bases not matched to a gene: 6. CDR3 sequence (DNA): TGCGCCAGCAGCAGGACAGGGAGGAACAATGAGCAGTTCTTC. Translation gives CASSRTGRNNEQFF.

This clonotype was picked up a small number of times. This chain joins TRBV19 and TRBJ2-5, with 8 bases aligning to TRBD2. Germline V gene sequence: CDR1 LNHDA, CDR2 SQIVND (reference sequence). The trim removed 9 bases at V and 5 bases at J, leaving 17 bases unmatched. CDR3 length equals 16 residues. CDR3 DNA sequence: TGTGCCAGCTCCTGGCGGGGGGCGCGAAGGAAGGAGACCCAGTACTTC. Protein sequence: CASSWRGARRKETQYF.

This CDR3 is CASRGSATGTDTQYF. Written as DNA, the CDR3 is TGTGCCAGCAGGGGAAGCGCAACCGGCACAGATACGCAGTATTTT. The V and J genes are TRBV28 and TRBJ2-3, with unresolved D. The CDR3 runs to 15 residues. Per the germline V gene, CDR1 is MDHEN and CDR2 is SYDVKM. Trimming removed 6 bases at V and 1 base at J, with 14 bases between.

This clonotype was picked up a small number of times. CDR3 nucleotide sequence: TGTGCCAGCAGTGAAGTAATATCTAGGGAGCAGTACGTC. It specifies CASSEVISREQYV. This chain uses TRBV6-1 with TRBJ2-7, with D unresolved. The CDR3 runs to 13 residues. The germline gives CDR1 MNHNS, CDR2 SASEGT. V lost 1 base to trimming and J lost 7 bases, with 11 bases between them.

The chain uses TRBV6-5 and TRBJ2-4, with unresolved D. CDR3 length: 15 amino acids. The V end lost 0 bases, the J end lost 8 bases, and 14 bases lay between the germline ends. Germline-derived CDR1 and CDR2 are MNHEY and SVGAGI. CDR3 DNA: TGTGCCAGCAGTTACTCGATCGCAAGGTTCGACATTCAGTACTTC. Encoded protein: CASSYSIARFDIQYF.

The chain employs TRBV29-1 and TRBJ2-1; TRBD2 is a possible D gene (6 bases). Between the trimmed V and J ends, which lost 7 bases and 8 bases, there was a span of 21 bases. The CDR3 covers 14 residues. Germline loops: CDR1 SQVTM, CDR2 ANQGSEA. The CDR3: CSARRVSEVDEQFF. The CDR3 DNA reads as TGCAGCGCCCGGAGGGTATCGGAGGTGGATGAGCAGTTCTTC.

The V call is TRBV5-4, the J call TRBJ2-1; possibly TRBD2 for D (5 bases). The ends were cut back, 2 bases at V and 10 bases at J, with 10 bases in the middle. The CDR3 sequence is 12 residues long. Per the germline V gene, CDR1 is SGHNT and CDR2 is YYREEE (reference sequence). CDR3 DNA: TGTGCCAGCAGCTTCGCCCCGGGGGAGCAGTTCTTC. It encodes CASSFAPGEQFF.

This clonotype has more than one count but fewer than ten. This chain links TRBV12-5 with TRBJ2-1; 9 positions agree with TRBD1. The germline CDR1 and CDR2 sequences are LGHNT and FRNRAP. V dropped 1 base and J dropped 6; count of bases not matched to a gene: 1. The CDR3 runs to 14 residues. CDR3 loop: CASGLGTGVNEQFF. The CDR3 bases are TGTGCTAGTGGTTTGGGGACAGGGGTCAATGAGCAGTTCTTC.

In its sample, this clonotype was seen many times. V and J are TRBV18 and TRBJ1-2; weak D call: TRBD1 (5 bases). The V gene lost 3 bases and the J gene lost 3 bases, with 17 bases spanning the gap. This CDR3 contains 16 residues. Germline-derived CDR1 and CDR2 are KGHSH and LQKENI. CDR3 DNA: TGTGCCAGCTCACCTAGTGGAAAGGGGTCGGACTATGGCTACACCTTC. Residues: CASSPSGKGSDYGYTF.